Listed here are 3 T cell receptor beta chains from one sample, sequenced in a study of cytomegalovirus exposure and HLA in healthy donors. PCR involved 60 Vbeta and 13 Jbeta primers. Profiling relied on immunoSEQ multiplex PCR, and the TCRdb table lists in-frame clones only, not all of them. The table shows some 250,000 clones, with 82% occurring only once. Sequencing was performed on PBMCs. The receptors come from a middle-aged woman in good health and CMV-seropositive.

V is TRBV4-3 and J is TRBJ2-7; 8 bases fit TRBD1. The CDR3 covers 16 residues. Losses at the gene ends were 0 bases for V and 3 bases for J; bases not matched to a gene: 7. Germline-derived CDR1 and CDR2 are LGHNA and YSLEER. As DNA, the CDR3 is TGCGCCAGCAGCCAAGACGCAGGGGGCTGGGGCTACGAGCAGTACTTC. It yields the protein CASSQDAGGWGYEQYF.

The chain joins TRBV19 to TRBJ2-7, with D possibly being TRBD2 (6 bases). Trimming left V 9 bases short and J 7 bases short, with 10 bases between. CDR1 and CDR2 from the germline V gene are LNHDA and SQIVND (reference sequence). CDR3 length: 10 residues. The CDR3 DNA sequence: TGTGCCAGGGGGGGAGTTGAGCAGTACTTC. This codes for CARGGVEQYF.

This clone turned up a few times. This rearrangement joins TRBV7-3 to TRBJ1-1, with 9 bases fitting TRBD1. V trimming: 4 bases; J trimming: 1 base; junction bases outside the gene matches: 1. CDR3 length: 14 residues. The germline V gene encodes CDR1 SGHTA and CDR2 FQGTGA. For the CDR3, the DNA is TGTGCCAGCAGCTCGACAGGGGGGAACACTGAAGCTTTCTTT. Amino acid sequence: CASSSTGGNTEAFF. Based on the CDR3 plus reference TRBV7-3 and TRBJ1-1, the full variable domain is GAGVSQTPSNKVTEKGKYVELRCDPISGHTALYWYRQSLGQGPEFLIYFQGTGAADDSGLPNDRFFAVRPEGSVSTLKIQRTERGDSAVYLCASSSTGGNTEAFFGQGTRLTVV.